Detailed here is one T cell receptor beta chain. Sequencing used immunoSEQ multiplex PCR; TCRdb keeps in-frame clones, though not all of them. Counted here are about 300,000 clones, over 85% occurring once; the ten biggest clones make up about 1.7%. The data were taken from a study of blood T cell repertoires in COVID-19. Seattle's cohort entered during active infection and was followed longitudinally. CDR1 is KGHSH and CDR2 is LQKENI in the germline V gene. Trimming left V 2 bases short and J 10 bases short, with 9 bases between. The length of the CDR3 is 13 residues. Material for sequencing was peripheral blood. V usage is TRBV18 and J usage is TRBJ1-6; no reliable D call. This receptor was obtained from a young woman with COVID-19, enrolled during active disease. The CDR3 DNA sequence: TGTGCCAGCTCACCAGGGCCCAGGTCACCCCTCCACTTT. Protein: CASSPGPRSPLHF.